Following are 8 T cell receptor beta chains from one sample sequenced in a study of cytomegalovirus exposure and HLA in healthy donors. The method was immunoSEQ multiplex PCR; TCRdb's version includes in-frame clones alone and lacks a portion of them. This sample has about 110,000 clones, with over 75% found just once. The sample was PBMCs. All receptors come from a woman between 18 and 29 years old in good health and CMV-seronegative.

V is TRBV6-5 and J is TRBJ1-1; D is perhaps TRBD1 (5 bases). CDR3 size: 12 residues. The germline gives CDR1 MNHEY, CDR2 SVGAGI. Deletions cut 6 bases from V and 6 bases from J, with 11 bases between. The CDR3 DNA sequence: TGTGCCAGCAGACGCCCACAGGCTGAAGCTTTCTTT. Its translation: CASRRPQAEAFF.

The chain links TRBV15 to TRBJ1-2; no clear D. CDR3 length: 13 amino acids. V dropped 0 bases and J dropped 4 bases, with 6 bases sitting between them. Per germline, CDR1 LNHNV and CDR2 YYDKDF (reference sequence). The CDR3 is CATSRDQAYGYTF. Written as DNA, the CDR3 is TGTGCCACCAGCAGAGATCAGGCCTATGGCTACACCTTC.

The chain uses TRBV4-1 and TRBJ1-3; 7 nucleotides match TRBD1. The CDR3 covers 17 residues. Germline CDR1 reads MGHRA; CDR2 reads YSYEKL. The V segment lost 3 bases and the J segment 0 bases; nucleotides outside the gene matches: 8. CDR3 sequence: CASSHLGGRSSGNTIYF. In DNA form, the CDR3 reads TGCGCCAGCAGCCACCTAGGGGGCAGGAGCTCTGGAAACACCATATATTTT.

The rearrangement links TRBV30 to TRBJ2-1; no clear D gene. The CDR3 runs 10 residues. Germline V lookup: CDR1 GTSNPN, CDR2 SVGIG (reference sequence). V shed 2 bases and J shed 8 bases, with 4 bases lying between them. The CDR3 coding sequence is TGTGCCTGGAGTTTCGATGAGCAGTTCTTC. Its protein is CAWSFDEQFF.

This sequence joins TRBV5-1 and TRBJ1-6; maybe TRBD1 (5 bases). The V gene's germline CDR1 is SGHRS and CDR2 YFSETQ. The CDR3 is made up of 14 amino acids. V was cut by 0 bases and J by 5 bases, with 6 bases left in between. CDR3 nucleotide sequence: TGCGCCAGCAGCTTGGAGGGGAATAATTCACCCCTCCACTTT. Translated: CASSLEGNNSPLHF. Combining the CDR3 with reference TRBV5-1 and TRBJ1-6 gives the whole variable domain KAGVTQTPRYLIKTRGQQVTLSCSPISGHRSVSWYQQTPGQGLQFLFEYFSETQRNKGNFPGRFSGRQFSNSRSEMNVSTLELGDSALYLCASSLEGNNSPLHFGNGTRLTVT.

The chain employs TRBV30 and TRBJ2-7; D not resolved. Germline V CDR1 and CDR2: GTSNPN, SVGIG (reference sequence). The CDR3 runs to 16 residues. Deletions cut 4 bases from V and 3 bases from J, with 22 bases between. This chain's CDR3 is CAWKRPPRIPNYEQYF. Written as DNA, the CDR3 is TGTGCCTGGAAACGGCCGCCCAGGATCCCCAACTACGAGCAGTACTTC.

The chain has TRBV2 and TRBJ2-1, with a weak D call TRBD1 (6 bases). V was trimmed by 6 bases and J by 7 bases, leaving 22 bases between them. The CDR3 is made up of 16 amino acids. Germline assignment: CDR1 SNHLY and CDR2 FYNNEI. The CDR3: CASSPTQGEPLNEQFF. CDR3 DNA sequence: TGTGCCAGCAGCCCTACACAGGGTGAACCACTAAATGAGCAGTTCTTC. The whole variable domain, filled in from reference TRBV2 and TRBJ2-1, reads EPEVTQTPSHQVTQMGQEVILRCVPISNHLYFYWYRQILGQKVEFLVSFYNNEISEKSEIFDDQFSVERPDGSNFTLKIRSTKLEDSAMYFCASSPTQGEPLNEQFFGPGTRLTVL.

The V call is TRBV29-1, the J call TRBJ2-5; 8 bases are a match to TRBD1. Germline V gives CDR1 SQVTM, CDR2 ANQGSEA. This CDR3 region has 15 residues. V shed 2 bases, J shed 3 bases, and the junction held 8 bases outside the gene matches. CDR3 sequence (DNA): TGCAGCGTTGAATGGGAGGACAGGGCCGAAGAGACCCAGTACTTC. This encodes CSVEWEDRAEETQYF. Drawing the rest from reference TRBV29-1 and TRBJ2-5, the complete variable domain is SAVISQKPSRDICQRGTSLTIQCQVDSQVTMMFWYRQQPGQSLTLIATANQGSEATYESGFVIDKFPISRPNLTFSTLTVSNMSPEDSSIYLCSVEWEDRAEETQYFGPGTRLLVL.